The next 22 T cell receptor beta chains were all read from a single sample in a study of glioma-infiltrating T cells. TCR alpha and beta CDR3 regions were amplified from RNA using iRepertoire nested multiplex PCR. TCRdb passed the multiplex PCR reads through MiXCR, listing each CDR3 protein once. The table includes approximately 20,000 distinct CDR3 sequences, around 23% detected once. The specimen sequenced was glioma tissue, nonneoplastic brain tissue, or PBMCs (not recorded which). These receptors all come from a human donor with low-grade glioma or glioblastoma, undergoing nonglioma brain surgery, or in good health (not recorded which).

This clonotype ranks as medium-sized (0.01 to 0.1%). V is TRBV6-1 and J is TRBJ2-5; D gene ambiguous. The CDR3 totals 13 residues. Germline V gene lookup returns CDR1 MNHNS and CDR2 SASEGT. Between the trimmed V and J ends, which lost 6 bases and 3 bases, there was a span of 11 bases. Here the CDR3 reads CASRPDVEETQYF. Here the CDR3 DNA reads TGTGCCAGCAGGCCCGATGTGGAAGAGACCCAGTACTTC.

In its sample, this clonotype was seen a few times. CDR3 sequence (DNA): TGTGCTAGTGCAGGAGTCTACAATGAGCAGTTCTTC. Its protein product is CASAGVYNEQFF. The V gene is TRBV12-5, the J gene TRBJ2-1; D unresolved. Germline lookup yields CDR1 LGHNT and CDR2 FRNRAP. Trimming left V 7 bases short and J 3 bases short, with 7 bases between. This CDR3 is 12 amino acids long.

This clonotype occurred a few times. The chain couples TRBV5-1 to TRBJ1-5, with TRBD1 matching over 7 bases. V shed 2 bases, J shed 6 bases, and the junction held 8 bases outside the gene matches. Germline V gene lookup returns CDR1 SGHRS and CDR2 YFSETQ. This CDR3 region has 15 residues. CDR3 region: CASSLSGGNSQPQHF. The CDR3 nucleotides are TGCGCCAGCAGCTTATCAGGGGGTAATAGTCAGCCCCAGCATTTT.

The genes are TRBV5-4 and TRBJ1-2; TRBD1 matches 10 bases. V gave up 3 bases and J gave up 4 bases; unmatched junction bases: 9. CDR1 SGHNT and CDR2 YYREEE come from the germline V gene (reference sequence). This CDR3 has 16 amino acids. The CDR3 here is CASSSGDRGATYGYTF. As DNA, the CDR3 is TGTGCCAGCAGCTCTGGGGACAGGGGCGCAACCTATGGCTACACCTTC.

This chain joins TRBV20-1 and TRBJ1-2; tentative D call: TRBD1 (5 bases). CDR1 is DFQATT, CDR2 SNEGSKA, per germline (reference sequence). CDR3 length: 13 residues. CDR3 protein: CSVAKDPGNGYTF. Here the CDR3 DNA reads TGCAGCGTTGCAAAGGATCCAGGGAATGGCTACACCTTC.

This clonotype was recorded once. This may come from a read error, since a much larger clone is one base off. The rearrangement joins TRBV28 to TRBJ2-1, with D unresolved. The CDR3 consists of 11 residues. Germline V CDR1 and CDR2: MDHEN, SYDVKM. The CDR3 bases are TGTGTCAGCACTCCGGCCGATGAGCAGTTCTTC. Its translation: CVSTPADEQFF.

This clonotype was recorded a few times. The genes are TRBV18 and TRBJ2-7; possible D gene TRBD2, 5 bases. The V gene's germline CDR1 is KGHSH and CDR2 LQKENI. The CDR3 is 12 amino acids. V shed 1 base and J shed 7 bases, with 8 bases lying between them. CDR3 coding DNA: TGTGCCAGCTCACCACGGAGCGGAGAGCAGTACTTC. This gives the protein CASSPRSGEQYF.

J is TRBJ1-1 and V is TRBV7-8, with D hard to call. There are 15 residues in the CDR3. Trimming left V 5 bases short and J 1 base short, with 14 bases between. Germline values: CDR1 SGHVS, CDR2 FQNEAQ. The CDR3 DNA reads TGTGCCAGCAGCCCCTCCGTGGGGTCGAACACTGAAGCTTTCTTT. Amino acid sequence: CASSPSVGSNTEAFF.

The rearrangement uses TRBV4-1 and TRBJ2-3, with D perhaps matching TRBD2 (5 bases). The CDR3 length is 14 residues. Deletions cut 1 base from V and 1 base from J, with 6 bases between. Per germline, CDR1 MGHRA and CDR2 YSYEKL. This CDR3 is CASSQVEGTDTQYF. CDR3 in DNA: TGCGCCAGCAGCCAAGTGGAGGGCACAGATACGCAGTATTTT.

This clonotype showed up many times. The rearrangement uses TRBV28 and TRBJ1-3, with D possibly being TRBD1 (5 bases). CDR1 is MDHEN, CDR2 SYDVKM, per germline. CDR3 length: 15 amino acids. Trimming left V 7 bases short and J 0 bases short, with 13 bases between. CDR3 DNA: TGTGCCAGCACGACCGGGACCCTCTCTGGAAACACCATATATTTT. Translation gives CASTTGTLSGNTIYF.

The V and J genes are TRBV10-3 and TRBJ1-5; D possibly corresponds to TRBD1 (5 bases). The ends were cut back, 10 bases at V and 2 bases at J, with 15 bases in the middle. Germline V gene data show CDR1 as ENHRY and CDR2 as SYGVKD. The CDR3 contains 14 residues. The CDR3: CATSVQGGNQPQHF. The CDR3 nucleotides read TGTGCCACCTCTGTTCAAGGGGGCAATCAGCCCCAGCATTTT.

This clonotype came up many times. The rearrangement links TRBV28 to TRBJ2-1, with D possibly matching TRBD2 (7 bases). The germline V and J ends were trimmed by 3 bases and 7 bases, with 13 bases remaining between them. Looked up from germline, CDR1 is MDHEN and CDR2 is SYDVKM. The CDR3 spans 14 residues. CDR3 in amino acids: CASSFRGAGNEQFF. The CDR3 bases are TGTGCCAGCAGTTTCCGGGGGGCGGGGAATGAGCAGTTCTTC.

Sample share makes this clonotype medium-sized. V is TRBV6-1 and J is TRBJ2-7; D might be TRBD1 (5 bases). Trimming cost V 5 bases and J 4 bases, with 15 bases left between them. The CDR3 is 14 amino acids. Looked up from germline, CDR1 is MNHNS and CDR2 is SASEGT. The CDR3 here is CASSIRTGSYEQYF. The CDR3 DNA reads TGTGCCAGCAGTATTAGAACAGGATCTTACGAGCAGTACTTC.

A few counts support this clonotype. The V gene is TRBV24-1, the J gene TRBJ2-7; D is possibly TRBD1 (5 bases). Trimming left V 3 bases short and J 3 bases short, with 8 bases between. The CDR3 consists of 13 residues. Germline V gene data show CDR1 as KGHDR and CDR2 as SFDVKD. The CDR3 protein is CATSDPDNYEQYF. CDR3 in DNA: TGTGCCACCAGTGATCCGGACAACTACGAGCAGTACTTC.

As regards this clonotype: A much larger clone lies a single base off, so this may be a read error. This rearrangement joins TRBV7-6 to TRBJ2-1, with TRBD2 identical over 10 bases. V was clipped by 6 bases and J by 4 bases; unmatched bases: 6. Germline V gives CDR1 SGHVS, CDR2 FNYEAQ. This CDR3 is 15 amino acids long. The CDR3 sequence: CASRFASGGYNEQFF. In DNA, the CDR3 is TGTGCCAGCAGGTTCGCTAGCGGGGGTTACAATGAGCAGTTCTTC.

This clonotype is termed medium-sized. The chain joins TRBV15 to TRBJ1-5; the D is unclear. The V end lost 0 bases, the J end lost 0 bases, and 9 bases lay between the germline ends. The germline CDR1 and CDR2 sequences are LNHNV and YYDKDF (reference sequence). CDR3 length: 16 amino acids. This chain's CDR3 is CATSRDGRASNQPQHF. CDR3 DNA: TGTGCCACCAGCAGAGATGGGCGGGCTAGCAATCAGCCCCAGCATTTT.

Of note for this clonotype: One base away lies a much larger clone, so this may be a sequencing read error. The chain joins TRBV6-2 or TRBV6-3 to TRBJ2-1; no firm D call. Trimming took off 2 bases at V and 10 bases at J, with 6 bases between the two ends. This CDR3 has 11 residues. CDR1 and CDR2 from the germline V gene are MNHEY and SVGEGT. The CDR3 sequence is CASSYGYEQFF. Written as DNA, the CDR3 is TGTGCCAGCAGTTACGGGTACGAGCAGTTCTTC.

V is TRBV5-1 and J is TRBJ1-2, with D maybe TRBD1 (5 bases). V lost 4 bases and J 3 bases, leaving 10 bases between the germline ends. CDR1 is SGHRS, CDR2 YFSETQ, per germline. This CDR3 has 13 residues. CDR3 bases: TGCGCCAGCAGCGCGGACACCTACTATGGCTACACCTTC. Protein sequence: CASSADTYYGYTF.

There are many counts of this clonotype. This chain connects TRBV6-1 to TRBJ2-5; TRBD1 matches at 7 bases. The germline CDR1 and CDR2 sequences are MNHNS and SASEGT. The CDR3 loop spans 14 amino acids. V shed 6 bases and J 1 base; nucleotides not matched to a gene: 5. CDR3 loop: CASRPGQIQETQYF. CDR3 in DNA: TGTGCCAGCAGGCCGGGACAGATCCAAGAGACCCAGTACTTC.

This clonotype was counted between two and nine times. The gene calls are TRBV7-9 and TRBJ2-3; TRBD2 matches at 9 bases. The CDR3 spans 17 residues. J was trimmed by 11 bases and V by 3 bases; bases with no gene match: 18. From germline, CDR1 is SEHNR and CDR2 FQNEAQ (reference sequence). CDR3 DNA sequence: TGTGCCAGCAGCTTCCCGACTAGACTAGCGGAGGCGCGGTTGCAGTATTTT. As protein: CASSFPTRLAEARLQYF.

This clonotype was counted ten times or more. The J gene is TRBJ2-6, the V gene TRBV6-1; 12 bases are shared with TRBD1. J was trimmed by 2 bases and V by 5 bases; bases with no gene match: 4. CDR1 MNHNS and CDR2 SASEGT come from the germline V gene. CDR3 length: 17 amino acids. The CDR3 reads CASSSGQGAAGANVLTF. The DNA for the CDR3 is TGTGCCAGCAGTTCGGGACAGGGGGCAGCTGGGGCCAACGTCCTGACTTTC.

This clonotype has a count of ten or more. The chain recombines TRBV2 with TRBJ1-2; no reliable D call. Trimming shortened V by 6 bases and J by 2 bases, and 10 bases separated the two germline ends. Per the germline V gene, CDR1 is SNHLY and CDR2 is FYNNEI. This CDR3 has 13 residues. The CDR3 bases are TGTGCCAGCAGAAAAGACATAAACTATGGCTACACCTTC. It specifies CASRKDINYGYTF.